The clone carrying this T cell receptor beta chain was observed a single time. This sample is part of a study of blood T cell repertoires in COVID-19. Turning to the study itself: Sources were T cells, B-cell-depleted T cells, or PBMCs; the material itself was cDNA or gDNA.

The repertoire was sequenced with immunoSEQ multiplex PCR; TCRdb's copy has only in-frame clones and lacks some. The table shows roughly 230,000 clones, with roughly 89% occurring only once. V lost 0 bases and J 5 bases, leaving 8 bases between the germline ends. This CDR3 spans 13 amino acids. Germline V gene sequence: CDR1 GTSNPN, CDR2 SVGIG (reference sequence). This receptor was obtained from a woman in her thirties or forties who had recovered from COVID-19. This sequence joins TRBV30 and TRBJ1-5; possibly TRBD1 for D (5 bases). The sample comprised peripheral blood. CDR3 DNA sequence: TGTGCCTGGAGTGTATCGGGGGATCAGCCCCAGCATTTT. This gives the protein CAWSVSGDQPQHF.